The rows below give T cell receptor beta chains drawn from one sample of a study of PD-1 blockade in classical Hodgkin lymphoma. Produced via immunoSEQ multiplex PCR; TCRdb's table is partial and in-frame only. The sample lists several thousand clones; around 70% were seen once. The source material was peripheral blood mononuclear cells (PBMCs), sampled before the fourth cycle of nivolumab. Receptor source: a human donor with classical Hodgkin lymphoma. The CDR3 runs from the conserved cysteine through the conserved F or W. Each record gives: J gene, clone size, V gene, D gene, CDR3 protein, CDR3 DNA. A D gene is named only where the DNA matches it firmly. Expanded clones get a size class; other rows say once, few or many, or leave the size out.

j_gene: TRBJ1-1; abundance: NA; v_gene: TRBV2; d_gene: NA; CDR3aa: CASSTERRNTEAFF; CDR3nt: TGTGCCAGCAGCACCGAACGCCGGAACACTGAAGCTTTCTTT
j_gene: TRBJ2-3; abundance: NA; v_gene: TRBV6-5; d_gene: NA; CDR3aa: CASASRRTDTQYF; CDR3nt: TGTGCCAGCGCCTCAAGGAGGACAGATACGCAGTATTTT
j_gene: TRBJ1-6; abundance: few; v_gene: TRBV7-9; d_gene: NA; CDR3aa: CASSFNQPNSPLHF; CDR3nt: TGTGCCAGCAGCTTTAATCAGCCTAATTCACCCCTCCACTTT
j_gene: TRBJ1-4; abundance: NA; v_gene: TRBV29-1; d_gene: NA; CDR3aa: CSVRFATNEKLFF; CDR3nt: TGCAGCGTCCGTTTTGCAACTAATGAAAAACTGTTTTTT
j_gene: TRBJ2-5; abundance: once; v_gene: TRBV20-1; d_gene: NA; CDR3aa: CSAEMGTQYF; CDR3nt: TGCAGTGCTGAGATGGGGACCCAGTACTTC
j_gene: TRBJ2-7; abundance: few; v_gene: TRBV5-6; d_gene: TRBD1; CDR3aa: CASSFKDRVNEQYF; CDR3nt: TGTGCCAGCAGCTTTAAGGACAGGGTGAACGAGCAGTACTTC
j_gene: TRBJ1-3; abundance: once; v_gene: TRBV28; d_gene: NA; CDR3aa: CASSQGFSGNTIYF; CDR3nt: TGTGCCAGTAGTCAGGGGTTCTCTGGAAACACCATATATTTT
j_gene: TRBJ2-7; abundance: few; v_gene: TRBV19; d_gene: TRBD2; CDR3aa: CASSRTSGRFDEQYF; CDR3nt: TGTGCCAGTAGTAGGACTAGCGGGAGATTCGACGAGCAGTACTTC
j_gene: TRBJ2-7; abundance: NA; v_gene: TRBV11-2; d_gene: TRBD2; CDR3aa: CASTPNTAGGRSEQYF; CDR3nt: TGTGCCAGCACGCCCAATACGGCGGGAGGGCGCTCCGAGCAGTACTTC
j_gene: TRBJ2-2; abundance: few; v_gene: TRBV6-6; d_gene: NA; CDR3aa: CASSYYRSGELFF; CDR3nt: TGTGCCAGCAGTTACTACCGGTCCGGGGAGCTGTTTTTT
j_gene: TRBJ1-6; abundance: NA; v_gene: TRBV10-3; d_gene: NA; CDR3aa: CAISRDPYNSPLHF; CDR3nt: TGTGCCATCAGCAGGGACCCCTATAATTCACCCCTCCACTTT
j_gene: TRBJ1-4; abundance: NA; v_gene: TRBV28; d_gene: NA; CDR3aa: CAGRRGGGVSNEKLFF; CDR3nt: TGTGCCGGAAGACGAGGGGGGGGCGTTTCTAATGAAAAACTGTTTTTT
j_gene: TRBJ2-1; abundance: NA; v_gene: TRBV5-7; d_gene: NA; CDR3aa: CASSLAAFRTTNEQFF; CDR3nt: TGTGCCAGCAGCTTGGCGGCCTTTCGCACCACCAATGAGCAGTTCTTC
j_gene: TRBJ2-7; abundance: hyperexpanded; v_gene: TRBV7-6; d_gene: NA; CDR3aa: CASAGGSSYEQYF; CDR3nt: TGTGCCAGCGCGGGTGGGAGCTCCTACGAGCAGTACTTC
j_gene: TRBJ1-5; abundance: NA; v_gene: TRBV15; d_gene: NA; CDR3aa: CATGRQYSNQPQHF; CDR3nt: TGTGCCACCGGTAGACAGTATAGCAATCAGCCCCAGCATTTT
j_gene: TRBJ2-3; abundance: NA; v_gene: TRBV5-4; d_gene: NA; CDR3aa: CASSLGDRRPTDTQYF; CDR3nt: TGTGCCAGCAGCTTGGGTGACAGGCGCCCCACAGATACGCAGTATTTT
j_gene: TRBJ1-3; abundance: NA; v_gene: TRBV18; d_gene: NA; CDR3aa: CAIAPETGNTIYF; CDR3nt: TGTGCCATCGCCCCCGAGACTGGAAACACCATATATTTT
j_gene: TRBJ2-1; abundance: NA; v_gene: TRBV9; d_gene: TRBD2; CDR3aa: CASSVGTGTSGGNEQFF; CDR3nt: TGTGCCAGCAGCGTAGGAACCGGGACTAGCGGGGGTAATGAGCAGTTCTTC
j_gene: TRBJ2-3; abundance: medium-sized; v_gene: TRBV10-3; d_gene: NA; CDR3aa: CAIRYGTSTDTQYF; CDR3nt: TGTGCCATCAGGTACGGGACTAGCACAGATACGCAGTATTTT
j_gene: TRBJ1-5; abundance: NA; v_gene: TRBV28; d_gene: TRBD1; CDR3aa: CASSFFQGVGVSNQPQHF; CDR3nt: TGTGCCAGCAGTTTCTTTCAGGGGGTGGGTGTGAGCAATCAGCCCCAGCATTTT
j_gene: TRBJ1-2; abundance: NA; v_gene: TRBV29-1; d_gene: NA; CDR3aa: CSVVDRSSPHAGGYTF; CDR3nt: TGCAGCGTTGTAGACAGATCGTCCCCCCATGCGGGTGGCTACACCTTC
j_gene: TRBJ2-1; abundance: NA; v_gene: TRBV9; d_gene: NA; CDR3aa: CASSLQLDGVNEQFF; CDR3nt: TGTGCCAGCAGCTTACAGCTTGACGGGGTCAATGAGCAGTTCTTC
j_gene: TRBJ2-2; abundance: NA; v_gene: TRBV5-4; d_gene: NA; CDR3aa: CASSSENTGELFF; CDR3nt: TGTGCCAGCAGCTCCGAGAACACCGGGGAGCTGTTTTTT
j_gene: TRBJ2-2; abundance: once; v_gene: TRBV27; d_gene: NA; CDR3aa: CASSHTATGELFF; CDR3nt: TGTGCCAGCAGTCATACAGCCACCGGGGAGCTGTTTTTT
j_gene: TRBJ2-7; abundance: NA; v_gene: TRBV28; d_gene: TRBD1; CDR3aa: CASSLTTGFGYEQYF; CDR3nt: TGTGCCAGCAGTTTGACGACAGGGTTTGGCTACGAGCAGTACTTC
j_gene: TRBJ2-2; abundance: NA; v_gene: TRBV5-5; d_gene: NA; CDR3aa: CASSSRGGADTGELFF; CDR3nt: TGTGCCAGCAGCTCCAGGGGGGGCGCGGACACCGGGGAGCTGTTTTTT
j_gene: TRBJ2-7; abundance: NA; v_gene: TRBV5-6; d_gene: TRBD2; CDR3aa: CASSFKTSGRDEQYF; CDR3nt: TGTGCCAGCAGCTTTAAGACTAGCGGGAGGGACGAGCAGTACTTC
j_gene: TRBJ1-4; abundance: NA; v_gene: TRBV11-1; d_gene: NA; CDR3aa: CASRQGQRHEKLFF; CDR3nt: TGTGCCAGCAGACAAGGACAGCGGCATGAAAAACTGTTTTTT
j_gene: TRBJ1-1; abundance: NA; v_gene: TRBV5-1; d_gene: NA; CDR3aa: CASSYGQSEAFF; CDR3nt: TGCGCCAGCAGCTATGGACAGTCCGAAGCTTTCTTT
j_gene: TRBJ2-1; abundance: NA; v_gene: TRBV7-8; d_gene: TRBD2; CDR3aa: CASSHNTLAGDNEQFF; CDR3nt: TGTGCCAGCAGCCACAACACACTAGCGGGGGACAATGAGCAGTTCTTC
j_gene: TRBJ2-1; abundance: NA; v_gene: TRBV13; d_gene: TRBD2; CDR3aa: CASSPGLAGGLLYNEQFF; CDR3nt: TGTGCCAGCAGCCCTGGACTAGCGGGAGGACTCCTCTACAATGAGCAGTTCTTC
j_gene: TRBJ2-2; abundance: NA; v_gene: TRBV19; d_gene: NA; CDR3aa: CASSGQSETGELFF; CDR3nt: TGTGCCAGTAGCGGACAGTCGGAGACCGGGGAGCTGTTTTTT
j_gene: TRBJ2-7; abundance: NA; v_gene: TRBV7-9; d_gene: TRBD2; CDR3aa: CASSLSLAGDSYEQYF; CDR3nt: TGTGCCAGCAGCTTATCCCTAGCGGGGGACTCCTACGAGCAGTACTTC
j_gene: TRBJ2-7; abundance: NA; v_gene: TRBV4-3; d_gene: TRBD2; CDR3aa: CASSQDAVAGTYEQYF; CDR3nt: TGCGCCAGCAGCCAAGATGCGGTAGCGGGAACCTACGAGCAGTACTTC
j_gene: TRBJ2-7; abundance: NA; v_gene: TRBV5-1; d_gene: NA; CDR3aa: CASSLAQGKLYEQYF; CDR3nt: TGCGCCAGCAGCTTAGCACAGGGCAAACTCTACGAGCAGTACTTC
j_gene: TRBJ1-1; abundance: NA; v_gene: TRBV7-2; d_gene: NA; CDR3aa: CASSLKAGNEAFF; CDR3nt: TGTGCCAGCAGCTTAAAGGCGGGGAATGAAGCTTTCTTT
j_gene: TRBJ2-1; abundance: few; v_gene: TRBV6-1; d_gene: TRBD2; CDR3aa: CASSDSGTSGGDEQFF; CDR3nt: TGTGCCAGCAGTGATTCCGGGACTAGCGGGGGGGATGAGCAGTTCTTC
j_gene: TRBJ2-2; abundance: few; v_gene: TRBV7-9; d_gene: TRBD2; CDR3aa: CASSFAGGANTGELFF; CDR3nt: TGTGCCAGCAGCTTTGCCGGGGGGGCGAACACCGGGGAGCTGTTTTTT
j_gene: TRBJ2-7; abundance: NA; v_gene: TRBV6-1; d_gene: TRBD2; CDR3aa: CATSGGNEQYF; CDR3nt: TGTGCCACTTCGGGGGGGAACGAGCAGTACTTC
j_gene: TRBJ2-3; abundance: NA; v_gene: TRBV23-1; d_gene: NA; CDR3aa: CASSQSWYRQGPDTQYF; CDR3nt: TGCGCCAGCAGTCAATCTTGGTATCGGCAGGGGCCAGATACGCAGTATTTT
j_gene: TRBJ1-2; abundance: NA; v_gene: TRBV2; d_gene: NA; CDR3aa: CASSESVRGYTF; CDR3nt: TGTGCCAGCAGTGAGTCGGTCCGGGGCTACACCTTC
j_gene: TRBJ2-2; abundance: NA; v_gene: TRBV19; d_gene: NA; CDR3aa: CASSIGWANTGELFF; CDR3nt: TGTGCCAGTAGTATTGGCTGGGCAAACACCGGGGAGCTGTTTTTT
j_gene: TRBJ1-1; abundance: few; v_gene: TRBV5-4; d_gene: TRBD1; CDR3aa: CASSLEQGINTEAFF; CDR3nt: TGTGCCAGCAGCTTAGAACAGGGGATAAACACTGAAGCTTTCTTT